This TCR beta chain was profiled in a study of Ad26.COV2.S vaccination and SARS-CoV-2 variants. In the study overall: Intramuscularly, Ad26.COV2.S was given either once or twice, 56 days apart. Study outcomes and limitations: From the TCR breadth and depth analyses, total T cell responses may have been underestimated. Non-spike TCR breadth was similar in vaccine and placebo recipients.

Germline CDR1 is MNHEY and CDR2 is SVGEGT. The CDR3 runs 15 residues. V shed 2 bases and J 2 bases; nucleotides not matched to a gene: 3. Noted treatment: over 15 received Ad26.COV2.S at low or high dose, single or two shots; about 5 received placebo; per-sample allocation not given. On day 63 after the first injection, vaccine and placebo recipients gave samples. In the vaccine, an Ad26 vector expressed the SARS-CoV-2 spike of the Wuhan strain. Libraries were prepared by immunoSEQ multiplex PCR; TCRdb keeps only in-frame clonotypes and omits some of them. The table records around 400,000 clones, about 89% of them present only once. In regard to this clone: Its antigen is unidentified.

The sequence was obtained from a person aged 18-60 years who received the Ad26.COV2.S COVID-19 vaccine or a placebo. This specimen was peripheral blood, taken in a trial of Ad26.COV2.S vaccine versus placebo. The chain carries TRBV6-2 or TRBV6-3 and TRBJ2-7; 10 bases align to TRBD2. CDR3 nucleotides: TGTGCCAGCAGTTACGCTAGCGGGAGAACCTACGAGCAGTACTTC. Residues: CASSYASGRTYEQYF.